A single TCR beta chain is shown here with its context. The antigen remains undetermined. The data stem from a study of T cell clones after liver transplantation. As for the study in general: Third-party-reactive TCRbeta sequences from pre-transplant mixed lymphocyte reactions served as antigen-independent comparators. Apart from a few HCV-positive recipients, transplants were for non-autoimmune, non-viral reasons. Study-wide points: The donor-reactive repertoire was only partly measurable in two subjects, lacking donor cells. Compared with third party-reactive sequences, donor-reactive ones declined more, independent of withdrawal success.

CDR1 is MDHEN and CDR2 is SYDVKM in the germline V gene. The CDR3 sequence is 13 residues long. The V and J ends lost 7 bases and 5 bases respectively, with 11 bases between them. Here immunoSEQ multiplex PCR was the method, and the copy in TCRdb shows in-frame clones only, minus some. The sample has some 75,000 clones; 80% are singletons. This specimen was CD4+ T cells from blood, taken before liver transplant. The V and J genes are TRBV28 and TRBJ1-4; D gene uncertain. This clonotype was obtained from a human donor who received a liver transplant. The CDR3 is CASTERPNEKLFF. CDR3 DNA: TGTGCCAGCACTGAGAGACCCAATGAAAAACTGTTTTTT.